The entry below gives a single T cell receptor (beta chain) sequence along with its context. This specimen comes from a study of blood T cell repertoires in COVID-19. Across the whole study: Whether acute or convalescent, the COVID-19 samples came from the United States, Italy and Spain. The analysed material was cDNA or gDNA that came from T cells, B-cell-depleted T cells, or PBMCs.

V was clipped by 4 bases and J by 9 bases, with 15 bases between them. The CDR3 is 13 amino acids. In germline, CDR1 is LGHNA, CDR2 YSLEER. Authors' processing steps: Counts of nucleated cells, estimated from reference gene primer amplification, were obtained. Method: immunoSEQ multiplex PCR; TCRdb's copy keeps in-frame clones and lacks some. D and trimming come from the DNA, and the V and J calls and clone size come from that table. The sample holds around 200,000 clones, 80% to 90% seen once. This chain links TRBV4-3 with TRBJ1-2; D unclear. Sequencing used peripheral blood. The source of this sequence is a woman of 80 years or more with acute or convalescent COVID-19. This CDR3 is CASSLRGSFRYTF. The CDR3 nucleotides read TGCGCCAGCAGCCTCCGAGGTAGTTTCCGCTACACCTTC.